The 29 T cell receptor beta chains presented below share a single source sample, sequenced in a study of liver allograft versus peripheral blood T cells. Study details: Hepatic allograft T cell receptor repertoires were evaluated relative to those present in recipients' peripheral blood.

TCRdb recomputed calls from the reads with MiXCR, one row per CDR3 protein. The sample consists of about 14,000 distinct CDR3 sequences, over 15% of them appearing once. The receptors shown here come from a human patient who had a liver transplant. Some T cells may trace back to the graft donor.

V usage is TRBV30 and J usage is TRBJ1-4; 10 nucleotides line up with TRBD1. Losses at the gene ends were 0 bases for V and 10 bases for J; bases not matched to a gene: 8. The CDR3 has 15 amino acids. Germline assignment: CDR1 GTSNPN and CDR2 SVGIG (reference sequence). In DNA, the CDR3 is TGTGCCTGGAGTGTATCCTTGACAGGGGGCGGAAAACTGTTTTTT. Its translation is CAWSVSLTGGGKLFF.

The sample holds many counts of this clonotype. V usage is TRBV27 and J usage is TRBJ2-7; 9 bases match TRBD1. J gave up 4 bases and V 5 bases, and 6 bases lay outside the gene matches. Germline loops: CDR1 MNHEY, CDR2 SMNVEV (reference sequence). This CDR3 has 14 residues. The CDR3 sequence is CASSLGQGIYEQYF. As DNA, the CDR3 is TGTGCCAGCAGTCTAGGACAGGGGATTTACGAGCAGTACTTC.

The sample holds a few counts of this clonotype. This CDR3 is CASSQGTYGTEAFF. The CDR3, as DNA: TGTGCCAGCAGCCAGGGGACCTACGGAACTGAAGCTTTCTTT. The chain links TRBV14 to TRBJ1-1, with D possibly matching TRBD1 (5 bases). The CDR3 runs to 14 residues. V shed 3 bases and J shed 5 bases, with 13 bases lying between them. The germline gives CDR1 SGHDN, CDR2 FVKESK.

This clonotype was seen many times. V and J are TRBV7-2 and TRBJ2-2, with D perhaps TRBD1 (7 bases). The V and J ends lost 4 bases and 4 bases respectively, with 13 bases between them. CDR1 and CDR2 (germline): SGHTA, FQGNSA. The CDR3 is 15 amino acids. The CDR3 DNA reads TGTGCCAGCAGCTCCCGACAGGGAGGCACCGGGGAGCTGTTTTTT. Translating it yields CASSSRQGGTGELFF.

This clonotype came up many times. The V gene is TRBV5-4, the J gene TRBJ2-1; 13 positions match TRBD2. Germline assignment: CDR1 SGHNT and CDR2 YYREEE (reference sequence). The CDR3 extends over 17 amino acids. With 3 bases clipped from V and 0 bases from J, the junction kept 3 bases outside the gene matches. The CDR3 coding sequence is TGTGCCAGCAGCTCACTAGCGGGAGGGAGCTCCTACAATGAGCAGTTCTTC. It translates to CASSSLAGGSSYNEQFF.

The table lists this clonotype with a few counts. The chain uses TRBV19 and TRBJ2-3, with D hard to call. The germline CDR1 and CDR2 sequences are LNHDA and SQIVND (reference sequence). CDR3 size: 16 residues. Trimming removed 5 bases from V and 0 bases from J, with 15 bases in between. The CDR3 is CASSGYRAYSTDTQYF. Written as DNA, the CDR3 is TGTGCCAGTAGTGGATACCGGGCCTATAGCACAGATACGCAGTATTTT.

This chain connects TRBV7-2 to TRBJ2-1; 11 bases are shared with TRBD1. This CDR3 spans 15 amino acids. The germline V gene has CDR1 SGHTA and CDR2 FQGNSA. J gave up 9 bases and V 5 bases, and 9 bases lay outside the gene matches. As DNA, the CDR3 is TGTGCCAGCAGCCACGGGACAGGGGGAGGGTTTGAGCAGTTCTTC. It translates to CASSHGTGGGFEQFF.

This clonotype came up a few times. The J gene is TRBJ2-2, the V gene TRBV27; D gene ambiguous. This CDR3 spans 14 amino acids. Germline loops: CDR1 MNHEY, CDR2 SMNVEV (reference sequence). The germline V and J ends were trimmed by 1 base and 3 bases, with 6 bases remaining between them. The CDR3 sequence: CASSLYTHTGELFF. The CDR3 DNA sequence: TGTGCCAGCAGTTTATACACGCACACCGGGGAGCTGTTTTTT.

The table lists this clonotype with many counts. This chain uses TRBV28 with TRBJ1-5; D unresolved. Trimming removed 7 bases from V and 5 bases from J, with 15 bases in between. Germline V lookup: CDR1 MDHEN, CDR2 SYDVKM. The CDR3 has 14 amino acids. DNA of the CDR3: TGTGCCAGCAACGTACTCATAAGGGATCAGCCCCAGCATTTT. Translating gives CASNVLIRDQPQHF.

This clonotype is termed medium-sized. The chain combines TRBV13 with TRBJ1-2, with TRBD1 matching 8 bases. Trimming at V came to 5 bases and at J to 5 bases, leaving 19 bases not matched to a gene. Germline V gene lookup returns CDR1 PRHDT and CDR2 FYEKMQ (reference sequence). CDR3 length: 18 residues. The CDR3 region has the DNA TGTGCCAGCAGCACCTTGCTGGGACAGGAGGTATCCCCGTATGGCTACACCTTC. This translates into CASSTLLGQEVSPYGYTF.

With regard to this clonotype: Since a much larger clone is just one base distant, this may be a read error. The chain carries TRBV6-1 and TRBJ2-7; D is unclear. The CDR3 has 13 residues. Looked up from germline, CDR1 is MNHNS and CDR2 is SASEGT. CDR3 DNA: TGTGTCAGCTACAGCTCACACTCCTACGAGCAGTACTTC. This sequence encodes CVSYSSHSYEQYF.

The V gene is TRBV20-1, the J gene TRBJ1-2; 8 nucleotides agree with TRBD1. CDR3 length: 14 residues. Germline V CDR1 and CDR2: DFQATT, SNEGSKA (reference sequence). V lost 0 bases to trimming and J lost 5 bases; unmatched junction nucleotides: 5. CDR3 loop: CSARDRGRGYGYTF. The CDR3 DNA follows: TGCAGTGCTAGAGACAGGGGGCGGGGGTATGGCTACACCTTC.

The chain joins TRBV27 to TRBJ2-1; 14 bases are a match to TRBD2. After removal of 4 bases from V and 8 bases from J, the junction contained 10 bases not matched to a gene. This CDR3 is 17 amino acids long. Germline CDR1 is MNHEY and CDR2 is SMNVEV (reference sequence). The CDR3 DNA reads as TGTGCCAGCAGTTGGGTCCGACTAGCGGGGGGGCCCGATGAGCAGTTCTTC. Translation gives CASSWVRLAGGPDEQFF.

This clonotype is deemed medium-sized. The chain recombines TRBV10-3 with TRBJ1-1, with TRBD1 as a possible D gene (5 bases). V lost 10 bases, J lost 7 bases, and 16 bases lay in between. The germline V gene encodes CDR1 ENHRY and CDR2 SYGVKD. There are 12 residues in the CDR3. CDR3 in DNA: TGTGCCACCGGGGGGGTGAGGAGTGAAGCTTTCTTT. Its protein product is CATGGVRSEAFF.

The chain links TRBV9 to TRBJ2-1; tentatively, D is TRBD1 (6 bases). CDR1 is SGDLS and CDR2 is YYNGEE in the germline V gene. This CDR3 region has 14 residues. V gave up 4 bases and J gave up 5 bases, with 13 bases separating them. The CDR3 DNA sequence: TGTGCCAGCAGCCAACAGGGAGCTCACAATGAGCAGTTCTTC. This sequence encodes CASSQQGAHNEQFF. The whole variable domain, remainder taken from reference TRBV9 and TRBJ2-1, is DSGVTQTPKHLITATGQRVTLRCSPRSGDLSVYWYQQSLDQGLQFLIQYYNGEERAKGNILERFSAQQFPDLHSELNLSSLELGDSALYFCASSQQGAHNEQFFGPGTRLTVL.

This clonotype was observed a few times. The chain combines TRBV14 with TRBJ2-2; D is uncertain. V was clipped by 0 bases and J by 5 bases, with 16 bases between them. CDR1 is SGHDN, CDR2 FVKESK, per germline. CDR3 length equals 17 residues. CDR3 in amino acids: CASSQDRVGFKTGELFF. In DNA form, the CDR3 reads TGTGCCAGCAGCCAAGACCGGGTCGGGTTCAAAACCGGGGAGCTGTTTTTT.

This clonotype has only a few counts. The J gene is TRBJ2-2, the V gene TRBV7-3; D possibly corresponds to TRBD2 (6 bases). Germline V gives CDR1 SGHTA, CDR2 FQGTGA. The V gene lost 5 bases and the J gene lost 6 bases, with 16 bases spanning the gap. This CDR3 is built from 15 residues. The CDR3 coding sequence is TGTGCCAGCAGCCAGGGTACGGGGGAGTCCGGGGAGCTGTTTTTT. Amino acids: CASSQGTGESGELFF.

In this sample, this clonotype turned up many times. V usage is TRBV6-2 or TRBV6-3 and J usage is TRBJ1-4, with D hard to call. The germline gives CDR1 MNHEY, CDR2 SVGEGT. The CDR3 length is 13 residues. Trimming took off 7 bases at V and 8 bases at J, with 14 bases between the two ends. CDR3 loop: CASIRTKGEKLFF. Here the CDR3 DNA reads TGTGCCAGCATCCGGACCAAGGGCGAAAAACTGTTTTTT.

V is TRBV2 and J is TRBJ2-1; tentative D call: TRBD2 (6 bases). Germline values: CDR1 SNHLY, CDR2 FYNNEI. The ends were cut back, 4 bases at V and 2 bases at J, with 12 bases in the middle. The CDR3 totals 15 residues. The CDR3: CASSGRLGPYNEQFF. CDR3 DNA: TGTGCCAGCAGTGGGCGACTAGGCCCCTACAATGAGCAGTTCTTC.

This clonotype is classed as medium-sized (0.01 to 0.1%). This rearrangement joins TRBV18 to TRBJ2-7, with 10 bases identical to TRBD1. The V segment lost 4 bases and the J segment 3 bases; nucleotides outside the gene matches: 3. CDR1 and CDR2 from the germline V gene are KGHSH and LQKENI. CDR3 length equals 14 residues. The CDR3 sequence is CASSRWTGGYEQYF. CDR3 in DNA: TGTGCCAGCTCACGTTGGACAGGGGGCTACGAGCAGTACTTC.

This clonotype was recorded many times. The J gene is TRBJ1-3, the V gene TRBV7-2; D may be TRBD1 (6 bases). CDR1 and CDR2 (germline): SGHTA, FQGNSA. Trimming left V 1 base short and J 8 bases short, with 12 bases between. The CDR3 totals 14 residues. In DNA form, the CDR3 reads TGTGCCAGCAGCTTAGGCGCAGGGGCGGACACCATATATTTT. Translation: CASSLGAGADTIYF. The full variable domain, its missing parts supplied by reference TRBV7-2 and TRBJ1-3, is GAGVSQSPSNKVTEKGKDVELRCDPISGHTALYWYRQSLGQGLEFLIYFQGNSAPDKSGLPSDRFSAERTGGSVSTLTIQRTQQEDSAVYLCASSLGAGADTIYFGEGSWLTVV.

The rearrangement uses TRBV5-6 and TRBJ1-4, with D possibly matching TRBD1 (5 bases). The germline CDR1 and CDR2 sequences are SGHDT and YYEEEE. CDR3 size: 13 residues. V was trimmed by 4 bases and J by 7 bases, leaving 11 bases between them. The CDR3 nucleotides read TGTGCCAGCAGCGCCGGGACCTCTGAAAAACTGTTTTTT. It specifies CASSAGTSEKLFF.

This clonotype turned up a few times. The chain has TRBV12-3 or TRBV12-4 and TRBJ2-5, with TRBD2 matching over 8 bases. The CDR3 contains 17 residues. Trimming at V came to 5 bases and at J to 4 bases, leaving 15 bases not matched to a gene. The CDR3 DNA reads as TGTGCCAGCAGTCCGGGGGGGGGGCAGGGGAGGAGAGAGACCCAGTACTTC. This encodes CASSPGGGQGRRETQYF.

The sample holds many counts of this clonotype. The chain joins TRBV19 to TRBJ2-5, with TRBD2 matching over 11 bases. V was pared by 6 bases and J by 2 bases, with 11 bases of the junction left unmatched. The CDR3 length is 17 residues. Germline CDR1 is LNHDA and CDR2 is SQIVND (reference sequence). The CDR3 spells CASSPWGLAVRQETQYF. The CDR3 DNA reads as TGTGCCAGTAGCCCCTGGGGACTAGCGGTAAGACAAGAGACCCAGTACTTC.

This clonotype has only a few counts. This sequence joins TRBV28 and TRBJ2-3; TRBD2 matches at 7 bases. CDR1 is MDHEN and CDR2 is SYDVKM in the germline V gene. The CDR3 contains 16 residues. The junction had 9 bases not matched to a gene; V was cut back by 3 bases and J by 3 bases. The CDR3 loop is CASSFSGTKETDTQYF. CDR3 sequence (DNA): TGTGCCAGCAGTTTCTCCGGGACTAAGGAAACAGATACGCAGTATTTT.

As regards this clonotype: Since a much larger clone is just one base distant, this may be a read error. The chain employs TRBV10-3 and TRBJ2-2; 8 bases are a match to TRBD1. This CDR3 has 15 residues. In germline, CDR1 is ENHRY, CDR2 SYGVKD. The V and J ends lost 5 bases and 4 bases, in that order; junction bases with no gene match: 6. The CDR3 DNA is TGTGCCATCAGTTCGCCAGGGGGCCGCACCGGGGAGCTGTTTTTT. Its translation: CAISSPGGRTGELFF.

This clonotype has ten or more counts. The rearrangement uses TRBV10-3 and TRBJ1-5; weak D call: TRBD1 (6 bases). The CDR3 contains 12 residues. Germline V gives CDR1 ENHRY, CDR2 SYGVKD. Trimming shortened V by 7 bases and J by 7 bases, and 11 bases separated the two germline ends. CDR3 loop: CAIMGAKQPQHF. The DNA of the CDR3 is TGTGCCATCATGGGGGCCAAACAGCCCCAGCATTTT.

This chain links TRBV27 with TRBJ1-5; weak D call: TRBD1 (6 bases). CDR3 length: 15 amino acids. V lost 8 bases, J lost 4 bases, and 18 bases lay in between. The germline gives CDR1 MNHEY, CDR2 SMNVEV (reference sequence). The CDR3 here is CASHRAGSPNQPQHF. DNA of the CDR3: TGTGCCAGCCACAGGGCTGGGTCCCCTAATCAGCCCCAGCATTTT.

This clonotype was recorded many times. The chain links TRBV6-1 to TRBJ1-4; 12 bases agree with TRBD1. With 7 bases clipped from V and 8 bases from J, the junction kept 5 bases outside the gene matches. Germline V gene data show CDR1 as MNHNS and CDR2 as SASEGT. There are 14 residues in the CDR3. CDR3 nucleotides: TGTGCCAGCACCCTTGGGACAGGGGGCGAAAAACTGTTTTTT. Its protein product is CASTLGTGGEKLFF.